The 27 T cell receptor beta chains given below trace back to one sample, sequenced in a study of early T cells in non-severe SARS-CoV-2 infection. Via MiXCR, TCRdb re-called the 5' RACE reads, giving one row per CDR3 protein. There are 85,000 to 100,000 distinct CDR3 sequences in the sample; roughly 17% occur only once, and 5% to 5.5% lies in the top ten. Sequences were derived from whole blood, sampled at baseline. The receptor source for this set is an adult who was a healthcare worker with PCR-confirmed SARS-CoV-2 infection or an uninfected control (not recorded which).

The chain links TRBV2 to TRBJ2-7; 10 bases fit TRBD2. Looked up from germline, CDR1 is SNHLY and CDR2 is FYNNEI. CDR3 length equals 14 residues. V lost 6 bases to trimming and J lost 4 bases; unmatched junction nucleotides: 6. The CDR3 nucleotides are TGTGCCAGCAGGGGGACTAGCGAGTCATACGAGCAGTACTTC. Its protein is CASRGTSESYEQYF.

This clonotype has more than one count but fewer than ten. The CDR3 coding sequence is TGCGCCAGCAGCCTAAGAGGGGACGGGGCGCAGCCCCAGCATTTT. It is translated as CASSLRGDGAQPQHF. The chain carries TRBV4-1 and TRBJ1-5; a weak D match, TRBD1 (5 bases). CDR1 is MGHRA, CDR2 YSYEKL, per germline. V was cut by 4 bases and J by 7 bases, with 17 bases left in between. The length of the CDR3 is 15 residues.

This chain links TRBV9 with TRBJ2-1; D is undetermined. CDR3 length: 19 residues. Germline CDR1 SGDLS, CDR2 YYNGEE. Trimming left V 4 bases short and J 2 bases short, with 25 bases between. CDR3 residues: CASSHRPLIAPNTYNEQFF. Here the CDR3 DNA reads TGTGCCAGCAGCCACCGGCCTCTCATCGCGCCTAACACCTACAATGAGCAGTTCTTC. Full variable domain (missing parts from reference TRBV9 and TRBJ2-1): DSGVTQTPKHLITATGQRVTLRCSPRSGDLSVYWYQQSLDQGLQFLIQYYNGEERAKGNILERFSAQQFPDLHSELNLSSLELGDSALYFCASSHRPLIAPNTYNEQFFGPGTRLTVL.

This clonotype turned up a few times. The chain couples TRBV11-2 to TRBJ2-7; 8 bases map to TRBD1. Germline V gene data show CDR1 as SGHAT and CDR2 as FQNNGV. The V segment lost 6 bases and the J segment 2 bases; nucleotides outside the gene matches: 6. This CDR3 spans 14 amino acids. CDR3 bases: TGTGCCAGCAGTCCAACAGGGGGACCCTACGAGCAGTACTTC. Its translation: CASSPTGGPYEQYF.

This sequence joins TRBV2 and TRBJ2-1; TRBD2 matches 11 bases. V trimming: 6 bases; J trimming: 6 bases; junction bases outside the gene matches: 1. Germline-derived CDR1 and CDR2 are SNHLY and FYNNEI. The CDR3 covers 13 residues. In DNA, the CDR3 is TGTGCCAGCAGCGGGACTAGCGGCAATGAGCAGTTCTTC. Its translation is CASSGTSGNEQFF.

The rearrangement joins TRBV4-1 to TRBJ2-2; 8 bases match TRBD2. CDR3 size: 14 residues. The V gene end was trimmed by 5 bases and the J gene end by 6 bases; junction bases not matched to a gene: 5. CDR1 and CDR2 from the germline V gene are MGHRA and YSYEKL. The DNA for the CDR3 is TGCGCCAGCAGCTTTCCAGCGGGAGCCGGGGAGCTGTTTTTT. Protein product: CASSFPAGAGELFF.

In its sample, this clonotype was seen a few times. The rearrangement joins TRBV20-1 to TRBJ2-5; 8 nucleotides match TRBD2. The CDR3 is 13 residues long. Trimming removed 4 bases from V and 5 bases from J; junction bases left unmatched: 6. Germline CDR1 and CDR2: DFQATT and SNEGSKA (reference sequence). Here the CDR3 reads CSAKGGGLETQYF. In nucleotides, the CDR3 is TGCAGTGCTAAGGGCGGGGGGCTGGAGACCCAGTACTTC.

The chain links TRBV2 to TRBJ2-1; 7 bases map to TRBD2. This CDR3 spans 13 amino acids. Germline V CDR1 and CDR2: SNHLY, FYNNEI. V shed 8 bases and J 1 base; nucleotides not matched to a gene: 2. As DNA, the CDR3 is TGTGCCAGCCGGGACTATTCCTACAATGAGCAGTTCTTC. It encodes CASRDYSYNEQFF.

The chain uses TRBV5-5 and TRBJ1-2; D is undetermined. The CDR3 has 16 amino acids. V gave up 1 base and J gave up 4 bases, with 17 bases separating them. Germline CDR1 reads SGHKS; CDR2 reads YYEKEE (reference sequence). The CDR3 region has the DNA TGTGCCAGCAGCTTGTATACTCAACAGCTGGGCTATGGCTACACCTTC. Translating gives CASSLYTQQLGYGYTF.

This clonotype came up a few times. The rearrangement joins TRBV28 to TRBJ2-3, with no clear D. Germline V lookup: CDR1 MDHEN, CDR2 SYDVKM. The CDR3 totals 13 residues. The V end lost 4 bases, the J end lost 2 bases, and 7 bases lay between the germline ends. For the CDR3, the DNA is TGTGCCAGCAGTTCTAACCCCACAGATACGCAGTATTTT. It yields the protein CASSSNPTDTQYF.

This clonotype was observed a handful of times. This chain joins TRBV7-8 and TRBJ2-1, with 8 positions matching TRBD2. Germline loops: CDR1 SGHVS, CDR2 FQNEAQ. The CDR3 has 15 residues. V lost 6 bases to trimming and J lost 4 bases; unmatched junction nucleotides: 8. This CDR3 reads CASRPTSGTYNEQFF. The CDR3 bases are TGTGCCAGCAGACCAACTAGCGGCACTTACAATGAGCAGTTCTTC. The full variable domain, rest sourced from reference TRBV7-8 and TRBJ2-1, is GAGVSQSPRYKVAKRGQDVALRCDPISGHVSLFWYQQALGQGPEFLTYFQNEAQLDKSGLPSDRFFAERPEGSVSTLKIQRTQQEDSAVYLCASRPTSGTYNEQFFGPGTRLTVL.

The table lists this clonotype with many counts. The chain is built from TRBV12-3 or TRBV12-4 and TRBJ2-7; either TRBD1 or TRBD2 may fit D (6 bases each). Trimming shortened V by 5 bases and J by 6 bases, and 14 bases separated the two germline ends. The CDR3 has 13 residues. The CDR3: CASSQIKGGEQYF. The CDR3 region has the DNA TGTGCCAGCAGTCAAATAAAGGGGGGCGAGCAGTACTTC.

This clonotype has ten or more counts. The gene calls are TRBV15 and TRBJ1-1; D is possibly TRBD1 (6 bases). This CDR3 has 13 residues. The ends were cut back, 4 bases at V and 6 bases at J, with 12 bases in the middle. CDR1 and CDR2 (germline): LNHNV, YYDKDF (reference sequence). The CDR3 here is CATSTPGVSEAFF. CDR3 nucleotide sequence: TGTGCCACCAGCACCCCAGGGGTCTCTGAAGCTTTCTTT.

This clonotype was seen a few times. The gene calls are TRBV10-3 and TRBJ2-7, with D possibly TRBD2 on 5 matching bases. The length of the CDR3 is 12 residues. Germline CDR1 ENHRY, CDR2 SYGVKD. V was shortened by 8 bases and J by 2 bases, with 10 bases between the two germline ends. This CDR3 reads CAISTIPYEQYF. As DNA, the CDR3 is TGTGCCATCTCGACTATACCCTACGAGCAGTACTTC.

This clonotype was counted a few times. CDR3 sequence (DNA): TGTGCCTGGAGTGGTTATACGTCACCCCTCCACTTT. Protein sequence: CAWSGYTSPLHF. This chain connects TRBV30 to TRBJ1-6, with D uncertain. CDR3 length equals 12 residues. In germline, CDR1 is GTSNPN, CDR2 SVGIG (reference sequence). V gave up 1 base and J gave up 10 bases, with 8 bases separating them. Based on the CDR3 plus reference TRBV30 and TRBJ1-6, the full variable domain is SQTIHQWPATLVQPVGSPLSLECTVEGTSNPNLYWYRQAAGRGLQLLFYSVGIGQISSEVPQNLSASRPQDRQFILSSKKLLLSDSGFYLCAWSGYTSPLHFGNGTRLTVT.

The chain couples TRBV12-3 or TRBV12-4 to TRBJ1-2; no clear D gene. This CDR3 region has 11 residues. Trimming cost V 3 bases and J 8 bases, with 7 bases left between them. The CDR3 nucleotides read TGTGCCAGCAGTTTGAATGACGGCTACACCTTC. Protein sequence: CASSLNDGYTF.

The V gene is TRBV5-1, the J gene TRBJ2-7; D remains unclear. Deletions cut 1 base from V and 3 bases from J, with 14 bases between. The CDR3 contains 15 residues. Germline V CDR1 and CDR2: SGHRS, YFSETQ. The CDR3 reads CASSLTAQIDYEQYF. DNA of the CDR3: TGCGCCAGCAGCTTGACCGCTCAAATTGACTACGAGCAGTACTTC.

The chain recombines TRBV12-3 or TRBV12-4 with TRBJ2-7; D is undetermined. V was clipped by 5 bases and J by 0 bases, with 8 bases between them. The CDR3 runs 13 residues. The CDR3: CASSTLSSYEQYF. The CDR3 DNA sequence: TGTGCCAGCAGTACTCTGAGCTCCTACGAGCAGTACTTC.

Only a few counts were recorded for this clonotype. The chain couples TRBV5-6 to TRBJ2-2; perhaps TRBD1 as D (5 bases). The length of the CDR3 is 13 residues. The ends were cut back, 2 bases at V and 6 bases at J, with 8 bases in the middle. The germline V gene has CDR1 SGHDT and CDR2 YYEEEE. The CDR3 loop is CASSFAGPGELFF. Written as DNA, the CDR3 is TGTGCCAGCAGCTTTGCAGGGCCCGGGGAGCTGTTTTTT.

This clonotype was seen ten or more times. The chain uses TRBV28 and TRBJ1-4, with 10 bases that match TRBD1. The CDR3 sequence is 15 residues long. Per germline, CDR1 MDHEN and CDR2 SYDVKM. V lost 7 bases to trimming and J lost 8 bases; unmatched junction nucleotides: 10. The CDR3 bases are TGTGCCAGCACCCTTCCCGGGACAGGGGCCGAAAAACTGTTTTTT. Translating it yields CASTLPGTGAEKLFF.

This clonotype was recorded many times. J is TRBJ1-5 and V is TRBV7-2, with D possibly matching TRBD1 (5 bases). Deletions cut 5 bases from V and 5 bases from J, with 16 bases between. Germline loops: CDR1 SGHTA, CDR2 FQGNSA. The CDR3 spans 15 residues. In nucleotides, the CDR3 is TGTGCCAGCAGCACCGGGGACTCGGTGGATCAGCCCCAGCATTTT. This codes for CASSTGDSVDQPQHF.

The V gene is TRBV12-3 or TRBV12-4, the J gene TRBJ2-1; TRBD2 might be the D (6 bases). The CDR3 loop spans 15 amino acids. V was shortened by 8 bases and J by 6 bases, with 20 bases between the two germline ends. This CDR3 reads CASSTGLFGTNEQFF. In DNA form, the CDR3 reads TGTGCCAGCTCGACCGGACTATTCGGAACCAATGAGCAGTTCTTC.

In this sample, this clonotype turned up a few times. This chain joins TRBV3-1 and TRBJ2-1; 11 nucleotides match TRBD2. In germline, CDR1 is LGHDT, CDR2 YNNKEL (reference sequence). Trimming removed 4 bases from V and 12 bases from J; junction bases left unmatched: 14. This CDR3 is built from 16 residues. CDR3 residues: CASSPGTSGATFWQFF. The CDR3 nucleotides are TGTGCCAGCAGCCCCGGGACTAGCGGAGCTACCTTTTGGCAGTTCTTC.

CDR3 protein: CASSQIPGLAGSSYNEQFF. The CDR3 DNA sequence: TGCGCCAGCAGCCAGATTCCGGGACTAGCGGGATCTTCCTACAATGAGCAGTTCTTC. The chain has TRBV4-1 and TRBJ2-1; TRBD2 matches 13 bases. Trimming took 3 bases from V and 1 from J; bases not matched to a gene: 9. The length of the CDR3 is 19 residues. Germline V gene data show CDR1 as MGHRA and CDR2 as YSYEKL.

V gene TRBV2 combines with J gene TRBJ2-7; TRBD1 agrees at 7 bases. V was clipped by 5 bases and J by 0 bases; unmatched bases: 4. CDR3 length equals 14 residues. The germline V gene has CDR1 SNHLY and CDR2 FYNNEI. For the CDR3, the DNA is TGTGCCAGCAGTCCGACAGGGCCCTCCTACGAGCAGTACTTC. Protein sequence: CASSPTGPSYEQYF.

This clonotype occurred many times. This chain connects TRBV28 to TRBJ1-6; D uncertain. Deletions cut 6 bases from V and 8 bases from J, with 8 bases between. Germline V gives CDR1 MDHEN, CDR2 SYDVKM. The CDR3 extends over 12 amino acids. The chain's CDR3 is CASRRTDSPLHF. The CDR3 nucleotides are TGTGCCAGCAGGCGTACAGATTCACCCCTCCACTTT.

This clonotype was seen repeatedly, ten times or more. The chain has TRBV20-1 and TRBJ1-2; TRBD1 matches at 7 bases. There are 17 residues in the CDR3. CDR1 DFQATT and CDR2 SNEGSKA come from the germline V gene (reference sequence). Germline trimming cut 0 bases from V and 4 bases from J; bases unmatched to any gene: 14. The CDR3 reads CSARELSATGRFYGYTF. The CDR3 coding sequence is TGCAGTGCTAGAGAGTTATCTGCGACAGGGCGGTTCTATGGCTACACCTTC.